The 10 T cell receptor beta chains reported below all come from one sample, sequenced in a study of shared clonotypes between healthy human individuals. Libraries were prepared by immunoSEQ multiplex PCR; TCRdb keeps only in-frame clonotypes and omits some of them. The sample carries about 680,000 clones, approximately 79% recorded once. Sequencing was carried out using memory CD4+ T cells sorted from blood. Specified subset: CD45RA-negative fraction. The receptors derive from a woman under 40 in good health.

The V gene is TRBV5-1, the J gene TRBJ2-1, with 8 bases matching TRBD2. CDR3 length equals 16 residues. Trimming cost V 4 bases and J 7 bases; bases outside gene matches: 13. The germline V gene has CDR1 SGHRS and CDR2 YFSETQ. The chain's CDR3 is CASSLMAGGRGNEQFF. The CDR3 DNA follows: TGCGCCAGCAGCCTGATGGCGGGAGGACGGGGAAATGAGCAGTTCTTC.

This clone was counted a single time. The V gene is TRBV5-1, the J gene TRBJ2-7, with TRBD1 identical over 9 bases. Germline CDR1 and CDR2: SGHRS and YFSETQ. The CDR3 covers 14 residues. The V segment lost 6 bases and the J segment 2 bases; nucleotides outside the gene matches: 6. The CDR3 DNA reads TGCGCCAGCAACCCGACAGGGGGGACCTACGAGCAGTACTTC. Its protein product is CASNPTGGTYEQYF.

The chain uses TRBV2 and TRBJ2-1; 11 bases agree with TRBD1. The CDR3 spans 15 residues. The germline CDR1 and CDR2 sequences are SNHLY and FYNNEI. V trimming: 7 bases; J trimming: 4 bases; junction bases outside the gene matches: 6. CDR3 residues: CASTEGQGAYNEQFF. In DNA form, the CDR3 reads TGTGCCAGCACGGAAGGACAGGGGGCTTACAATGAGCAGTTCTTC. Together with reference TRBV2 and TRBJ2-1, the CDR3 gives the full variable domain: EPEVTQTPSHQVTQMGQEVILRCVPISNHLYFYWYRQILGQKVEFLVSFYNNEISEKSEIFDDQFSVERPDGSNFTLKIRSTKLEDSAMYFCASTEGQGAYNEQFFGPGTRLTVL.

The chain carries TRBV6-1 and TRBJ1-3; D not resolved. Germline loops: CDR1 MNHNS, CDR2 SASEGT. V lost 8 bases to trimming and J lost 7 bases, with 9 bases between them. CDR3 length equals 11 residues. The CDR3 loop is CASGTVNTIYF. DNA for the CDR3: TGTGCCAGCGGTACAGTCAACACCATATATTTT.

The rearrangement uses TRBV5-1 and TRBJ2-5; possible D gene TRBD2, 6 bases. Deletions cut 7 bases from V and 0 bases from J, with 7 bases between. Per germline, CDR1 SGHRS and CDR2 YFSETQ. The CDR3 loop spans 12 amino acids. In DNA form, the CDR3 reads TGCGCCAGCCGGGACTACCAAGAGACCCAGTACTTC. It codes for CASRDYQETQYF.

The chain uses TRBV5-4 and TRBJ2-7; 11 bases are a match to TRBD2. The CDR3 is made up of 15 amino acids. Germline V lookup: CDR1 SGHNT, CDR2 YYREEE (reference sequence). Losses at the gene ends were 3 bases for V and 3 bases for J; bases not matched to a gene: 5. The CDR3 region has the DNA TGTGCCAGCAGCTCCGGGACTAGCGGTCTCTACGAGCAGTACTTC. It encodes CASSSGTSGLYEQYF.

The J gene is TRBJ2-7, the V gene TRBV4-1; D may be TRBD1 or TRBD2 (5 bases each). The V end lost 4 bases, the J end lost 7 bases, and 20 bases lay between the germline ends. Germline V gene sequence: CDR1 MGHRA, CDR2 YSYEKL. This CDR3 comprises 15 residues. The CDR3 coding sequence is TGCGCCAGCAGCCGGTCCGAGGGGACCATCGGGGAGCAGTACTTC. This codes for CASSRSEGTIGEQYF.

This clone is a singleton in its sample. V is TRBV30 and J is TRBJ2-1, with D possibly being TRBD1 (6 bases). The V gene's germline CDR1 is GTSNPN and CDR2 SVGIG (reference sequence). The CDR3 contains 13 residues. The CDR3 protein is CASKGVGWDEQFF. DNA for the CDR3: TGTGCTTCAAAGGGGGTAGGATGGGATGAGCAGTTCTTC.

The chain recombines TRBV15 with TRBJ2-5; 11 bases agree with TRBD2. This CDR3 comprises 17 residues. The V gene's germline CDR1 is LNHNV and CDR2 YYDKDF (reference sequence). V was clipped by 1 base and J by 1 base; unmatched bases: 5. CDR3 nucleotide sequence: TGTGCCACCAGCAGAGGTGTGCTAGCGGGGGGCCAAGAGACCCAGTACTTC. Translating gives CATSRGVLAGGQETQYF.

The rearrangement joins TRBV7-9 to TRBJ2-1; weak D call: TRBD2 (6 bases). Between the trimmed V and J ends, which lost 5 bases and 7 bases, there was a span of 15 bases. CDR3 length equals 14 residues. Germline assignment: CDR1 SEHNR and CDR2 FQNEAQ (reference sequence). The CDR3 protein is CASSPGTGRNEQFF. The CDR3 bases are TGTGCCAGCAGCCCCGGGACTGGGCGAAATGAGCAGTTCTTC.